The T cell receptor beta chain under discussion was sequenced for a study of T cell repertoires in cytomegalovirus infection. Across the study: Newly reported HLA-C-restricted and thoroughly characterized HLA-B-restricted CMV epitopes were employed.

This clonotype occurred a few times. Its antigen is not identified. TCRdb re-derived calls from the reads in MiXCR, one entry per CDR3 protein. This sample has approximately 730,000 distinct CDR3 sequences, with under 35% found just once. The sequence derives from a human donor in good health (CMV status not recorded). Some clones in this sample may be carry-over from other donors' samples. The sequences come from cultured CD8+ T cells from PBMCs, collected from culture after CMV antigen stimulation.

CDR3 sequence (DNA): TGCAGCGTTGAAGGAGAGGAAGGGCGGTCAACAGAGACCCAGTACTTC. Protein product: CSVEGEEGRSTETQYF. The chain has TRBV29-1 and TRBJ2-5; no firm D call. The CDR3 has 16 residues. The germline V and J ends were trimmed by 1 base and 4 bases, with 19 bases remaining between them. Germline assignment: CDR1 SQVTM and CDR2 ANQGSEA.